The T cell receptor beta chain described here comes from a study of molecular identifiers for immune sequencing clone quantification (dated by TCRdb to 2017 to 2018). Background on the whole study: For a replicate experiment, the RNA from either about 20,000 or 100,000 naive CD8 T cells was divided into five aliquots, and four of those aliquots went on to sequencing. This methods study benchmarked molecular-identifier clustering-based TCR repertoire sequencing (MIDCIRS) and TCR RNA copy counting, using CD8 T cells to do so. Overall study outcomes, separate from this receptor: In CMV-specific effector cells, clones with more than 20 RNA copies contained over 98% of molecules, whereas in naive cells such clones contained under 1% of molecules. When barcode sub-clustering was not used, chimeric consensus sequences inflated TCR diversity, with chimeras reaching as high as 47%. The naive libraries included spiked-in Jurkat TCR RNA (fewer than eleven copies' worth), and this RNA is not part of the donor repertoire. Spiked-in Jurkat TCR RNA equivalent to a single cell was reported to be detectable even among one million naive CD8 T cells. Highly expanded clone sizes could be underestimated if identical TCR molecules share a barcode. Modeling gave about 3 recovered TCR RNA copies per cell versus around 10 by digital PCR, implying roughly 30% capture efficiency.

This clonotype has ten or more counts. Its cognate antigen has yet to be identified. No base-level quality is on record; no much larger clone is a single base apart. Library preparation employed PCR. The sample was run on a NextSeq 500. Preparation of bulk TCR libraries followed a previously described approach, with the TCR primers listed in Table S5. Total RNA was purified with the Qiagen AllPrep DNA/RNA kit. Before analysis, reads from multiple sequencing runs of one library were combined. The published analysis was carried out like this. Reads were retained only if an exact TCR constant sequence was present, and the retained reads were trimmed to 150 nt and grouped according to their 12-nt molecular barcodes. Reads inside each barcode group were sub-clustered using a 15% Levenshtein threshold, and a quality-weighted consensus sequence was constructed for each RNA molecule. Non-functional sequences were filtered out, along with any lower-count sequence sitting one edit away from another sequence. On the basis of fitting two negative binomial distributions, barcode sub-clusters with fewer than 20% of the maximum read count were discarded. TCRdb trimmed the raw reads at Q25, called clones with MiXCR and kept productive beta chains. Identical CDR3 proteins give one entry, which carries the most common genes and DNA. TCRdb, not the authors, supplied the V and J calls. The sample table holds 85,000 to 90,000 distinct CDR3 sequences, of which around 25% were seen once. Together, the top ten hold less than 0.85% of the sample.

The CDR3 contains 15 residues, cysteine and phenylalanine counted. This entry keeps only the CDR3 DNA: 45 bases, framed from base 1. V trim: 1 base; J trim: 5 bases; unmatched bases: 8. Per the germline V gene, SGHVS is the CDR1 and FNYEAQ is the CDR2. Libraries of naive CD8 T cells were built from anywhere between about 20,000 and 1,000,000 sorted cells, with 10%, 30% or 50% of the purified RNA used. Naive CD8 T cells were FACS-sorted as CD8+CD4-CCR7+CD45RA+ on a BD FACSAria II into RLT Plus buffer. To test detection sensitivity, Jurkat RNA equivalent to roughly nine TCR copies was spiked into samples of roughly 20,000-1,000,000 naive CD8 T cells. Enrichment of CD8 T cells was done with RosetteSep CD8+ T Cell Enrichment Cocktail plus Ficoll-Paque, and ACK red cell lysis came afterward.

This chain is built from TRBV7-6 and TRBJ2-7; 7 nucleotides in the junction match TRBD2. Sequencing was performed on naive CD8+ T cells from blood, with Jurkat cell RNA spiked in. The sample's cell subset or site, from its label and the paper: FACS-sorted CD8+CD4-CCR7+CD45RA+ naive T cells. This TCR came from a human donor in good health. Some libraries in this study had Jurkat cell RNA spiked in. In nucleotide form, the sequence is TGTGCCAGCAGCTTAGATCCTGGGGGGGTGAACGAGCAGTACTTC. It codes for CASSLDPGGVNEQYF.